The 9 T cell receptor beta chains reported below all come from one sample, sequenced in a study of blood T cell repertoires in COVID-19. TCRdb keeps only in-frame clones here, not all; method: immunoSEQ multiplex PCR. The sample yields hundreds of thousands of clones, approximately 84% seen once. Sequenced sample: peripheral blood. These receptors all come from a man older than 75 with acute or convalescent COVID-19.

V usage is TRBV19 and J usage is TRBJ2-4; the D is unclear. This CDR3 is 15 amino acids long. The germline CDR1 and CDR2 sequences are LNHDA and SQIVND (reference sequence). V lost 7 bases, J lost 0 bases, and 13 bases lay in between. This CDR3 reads CASKTASSAKNIQYF. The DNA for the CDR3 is TGTGCCAGTAAAACAGCATCATCAGCCAAAAACATTCAGTACTTC.

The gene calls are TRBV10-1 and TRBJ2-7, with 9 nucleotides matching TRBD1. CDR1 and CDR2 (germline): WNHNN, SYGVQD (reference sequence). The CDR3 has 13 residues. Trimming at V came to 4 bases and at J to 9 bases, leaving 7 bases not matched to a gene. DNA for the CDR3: TGCGCCAGCAGTGTGGGACAGGGACTTGGGCAGTACTTC. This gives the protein CASSVGQGLGQYF.

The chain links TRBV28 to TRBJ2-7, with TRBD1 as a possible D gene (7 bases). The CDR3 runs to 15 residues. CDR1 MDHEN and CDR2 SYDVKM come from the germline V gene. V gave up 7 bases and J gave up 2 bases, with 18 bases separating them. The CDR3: CASTPGGTDPYEQYF. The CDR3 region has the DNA TGTGCCAGCACCCCTGGGGGGACAGACCCCTACGAGCAGTACTTC.

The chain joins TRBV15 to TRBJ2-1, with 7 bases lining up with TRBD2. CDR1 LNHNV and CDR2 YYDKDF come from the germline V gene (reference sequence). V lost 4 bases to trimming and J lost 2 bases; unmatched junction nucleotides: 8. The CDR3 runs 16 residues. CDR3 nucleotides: TGTGCCACCAGCACCGTTACGGGAGGCGCCTACAATGAGCAGTTCTTC. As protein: CATSTVTGGAYNEQFF.

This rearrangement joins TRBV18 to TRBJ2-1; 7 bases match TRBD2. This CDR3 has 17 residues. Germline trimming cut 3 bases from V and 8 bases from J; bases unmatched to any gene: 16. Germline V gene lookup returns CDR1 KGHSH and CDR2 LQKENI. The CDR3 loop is CASSPTGMGGGPYEQFF. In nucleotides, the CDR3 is TGTGCCAGCTCACCCACCGGCATGGGGGGAGGGCCCTATGAGCAGTTCTTC.

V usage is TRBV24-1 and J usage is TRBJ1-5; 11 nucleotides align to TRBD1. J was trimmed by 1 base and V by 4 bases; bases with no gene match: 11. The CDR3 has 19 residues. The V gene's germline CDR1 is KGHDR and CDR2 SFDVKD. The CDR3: CATSDHGTGGPRSNQPQHF. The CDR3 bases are TGTGCCACCAGTGACCATGGGACAGGGGGTCCCAGGAGCAATCAGCCCCAGCATTTT.

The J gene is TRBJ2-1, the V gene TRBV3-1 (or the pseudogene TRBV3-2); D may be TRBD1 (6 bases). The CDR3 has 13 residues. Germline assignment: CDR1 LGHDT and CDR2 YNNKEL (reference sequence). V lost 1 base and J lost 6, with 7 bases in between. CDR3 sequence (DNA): TGTGCCAGCAGCCAAGTCAGGGGCAATGAGCAGTTCTTC. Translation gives CASSQVRGNEQFF.

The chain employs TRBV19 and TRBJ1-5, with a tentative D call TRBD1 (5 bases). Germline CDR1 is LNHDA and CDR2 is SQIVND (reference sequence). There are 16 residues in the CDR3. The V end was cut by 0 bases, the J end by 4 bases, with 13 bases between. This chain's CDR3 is CASSIDKGARNQPQHF. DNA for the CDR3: TGTGCCAGTAGTATAGATAAAGGGGCGAGAAATCAGCCCCAGCATTTT.

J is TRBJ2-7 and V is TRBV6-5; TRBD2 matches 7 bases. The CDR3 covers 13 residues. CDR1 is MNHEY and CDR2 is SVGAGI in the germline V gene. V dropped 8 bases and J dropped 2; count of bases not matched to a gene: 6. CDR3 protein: CASWEGMAYEQYF. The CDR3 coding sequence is TGTGCCAGCTGGGAGGGTATGGCCTACGAGCAGTACTTC.